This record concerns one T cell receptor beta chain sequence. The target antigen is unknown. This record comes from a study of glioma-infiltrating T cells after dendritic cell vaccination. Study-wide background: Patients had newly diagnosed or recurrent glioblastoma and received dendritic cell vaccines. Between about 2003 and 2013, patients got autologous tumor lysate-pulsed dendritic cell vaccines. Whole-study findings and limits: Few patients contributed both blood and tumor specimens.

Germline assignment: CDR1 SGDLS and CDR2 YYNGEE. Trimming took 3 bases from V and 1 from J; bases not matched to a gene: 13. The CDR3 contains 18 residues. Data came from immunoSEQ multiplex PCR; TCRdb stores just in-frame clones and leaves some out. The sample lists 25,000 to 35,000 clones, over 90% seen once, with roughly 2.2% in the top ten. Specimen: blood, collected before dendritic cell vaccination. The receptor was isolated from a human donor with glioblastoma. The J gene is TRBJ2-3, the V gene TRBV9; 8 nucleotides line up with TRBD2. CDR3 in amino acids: CASSADGIAGGRTDTQYF. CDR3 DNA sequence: TGTGCCAGCAGCGCGGACGGAATTGCGGGGGGCCGCACAGATACGCAGTATTTT.